Each of the 22 T cell receptor beta chains below was sequenced from the same sample in a study of identical twins. TCRdb passed the 5' RACE reads through MiXCR, listing each CDR3 protein once. The repertoire consists of roughly 350,000 distinct CDR3 sequences, with approximately 8.8% occurring once and the leading ten covering more than 8%. What was sequenced was naive T cells sorted from blood. These receptors all come from a woman in her forties or fifties in good health.

This clonotype was observed a few times. The rearrangement links TRBV7-9 to TRBJ2-7; D might be TRBD1 (6 bases). The CDR3 is 15 amino acids. Trimming took off 4 bases at V and 4 bases at J, with 17 bases between the two ends. Per germline, CDR1 SEHNR and CDR2 FQNEAQ (reference sequence). The DNA for the CDR3 is TGTGCCAGCAGCTCACCGATACAACAGGGTTACGAGCAGTACTTC. Its translation: CASSSPIQQGYEQYF.

This clonotype was detected ten times or more. The chain joins TRBV29-1 to TRBJ2-5; D possibly corresponds to TRBD2 (6 bases). The CDR3 sequence is 13 residues long. V lost 1 base and J 8 bases, leaving 14 bases between the germline ends. Germline V gives CDR1 SQVTM, CDR2 ANQGSEA. Here the CDR3 reads CSVEGRDLITQYF. The CDR3 region has the DNA TGCAGCGTTGAAGGGAGGGACCTTATCACCCAGTACTTC.

As concerns this clonotype: The junction does not match germline at one end; this may be a read error. The chain combines TRBV14 with TRBJ2-7, with D tentatively TRBD1 (6 bases). The length of the CDR3 is 14 residues. Germline CDR1 SGHDN, CDR2 FVKESK. The CDR3 DNA sequence: TGTGCCGGCAGCCACCCCGAGGGGGACTACGAGCAGTACTTC. This codes for CAGSHPEGDYEQYF.

This clonotype was observed at least ten times. V and J are TRBV5-1 and TRBJ1-2; D might be TRBD1 (5 bases). This CDR3 spans 12 amino acids. The germline gives CDR1 SGHRS, CDR2 YFSETQ. V was pared by 8 bases and J by 2 bases, with 10 bases between. In DNA form, the CDR3 reads TGCGCCAGTACCGGGGACAACTATGGCTACACCTTC. Its translation is CASTGDNYGYTF. The full variable domain, with the rest looked up from reference TRBV5-1 and TRBJ1-2, is KAGVTQTPRYLIKTRGQQVTLSCSPISGHRSVSWYQQTPGQGLQFLFEYFSETQRNKGNFPGRFSGRQFSNSRSEMNVSTLELGDSALYLCASTGDNYGYTFGSGTRLTVV.

In this sample, this clonotype turned up many times. The CDR3 region has the DNA TGTGCCAGCAGCTCTAATGAGCAGTTCTTC. This sequence encodes CASSSNEQFF. The chain couples TRBV12-3 or TRBV12-4 to TRBJ2-1; D is unresolved. The V end was cut by 6 bases, the J end by 7 bases, with 4 bases between. CDR3 size: 10 residues.

This clonotype appeared a few times. The chain employs TRBV4-1 and TRBJ2-3, with a weak D call TRBD1 (5 bases). V lost 1 base, J lost 5 bases, and 10 bases lay in between. CDR3 length equals 14 residues. Germline V gene data show CDR1 as MGHRA and CDR2 as YSYEKL. This chain's CDR3 is CASSQVGDQDTQYF. The CDR3 DNA reads as TGCGCCAGCAGCCAAGTAGGGGATCAAGATACGCAGTATTTT.

The CDR3 DNA sequence: TGTGCCAGCGCGGTCTACAATGAGCAGTTCTTC. This encodes CASAVYNEQFF. The J gene is TRBJ2-1, the V gene TRBV25-1; unclear D gene. V lost 8 bases to trimming and J lost 3 bases, with 5 bases between them. This CDR3 comprises 11 residues. CDR1 MGHDK and CDR2 SYGVNS come from the germline V gene.

This clonotype was seen a few times. The rearrangement uses TRBV3-1 and TRBJ2-7, with TRBD2 matching over 7 bases. The germline V gene has CDR1 LGHDT and CDR2 YNNKEL (reference sequence). The CDR3 is 14 amino acids. V shed 0 bases and J 5 bases; nucleotides not matched to a gene: 4. The CDR3 spells CASSQDQRDNEQYV. CDR3 nucleotide sequence: TGTGCCAGCAGCCAAGACCAGCGGGATAACGAGCAGTACGTC.

This clonotype occurred a few times. The chain carries TRBV7-2 and TRBJ2-2; D perhaps matches TRBD2 (5 bases). The CDR3 covers 15 residues. Germline V CDR1 and CDR2: SGHTA, FQGNSA. Trimming removed 4 bases from V and 4 bases from J, with 13 bases in between. The CDR3 loop is CASSSTGIPTGELFF. The DNA of the CDR3 is TGTGCCAGCAGCTCCACCGGGATCCCCACCGGGGAGCTGTTTTTT.

This clonotype was observed at least ten times. The chain uses TRBV10-3 and TRBJ2-7; the D gene is possibly TRBD1 (6 bases). Germline V gene data show CDR1 as ENHRY and CDR2 as SYGVKD. The CDR3 extends over 12 amino acids. Between the trimmed V and J ends, which lost 11 bases and 3 bases, there was a span of 14 bases. The CDR3 loop is CASADSNYEQYF. CDR3 bases: TGTGCCTCGGCGGACAGTAACTACGAGCAGTACTTC.

This sequence joins TRBV6-5 and TRBJ2-3, with D unclear. Germline V lookup: CDR1 MNHEY, CDR2 SVGAGI. With 2 bases removed from V and 1 base from J, the gap between germline ends came to 7 bases. The CDR3 consists of 14 residues. DNA of the CDR3: TGTGCCAGCAGTTACAACGGAGGCACAGATACGCAGTATTTT. Protein: CASSYNGGTDTQYF.

In its sample, this clonotype was seen many times. The V and J genes are TRBV7-2 and TRBJ2-1, with 11 positions matching TRBD2. The CDR3 extends over 15 amino acids. V gave up 6 bases and J gave up 3 bases; unmatched junction bases: 4. The germline gives CDR1 SGHTA, CDR2 FQGNSA. The CDR3 sequence is CASSFTSGSYNEQFF. CDR3 nucleotides: TGTGCCAGCAGTTTTACTAGCGGGAGCTACAATGAGCAGTTCTTC.

The chain is built from TRBV11-2 and TRBJ2-7, with unresolved D. The CDR3 sequence is 13 residues long. Trimming left V 1 base short and J 1 base short, with 5 bases between. Germline lookup yields CDR1 SGHAT and CDR2 FQNNGV. CDR3 coding DNA: TGTGCCAGCAGCTTAGCTGAGTCCTACGAGCAGTACGTC. Translation: CASSLAESYEQYV.

This clonotype has just a few counts. This chain joins TRBV20-1 and TRBJ2-7; D tentatively fits TRBD1 or TRBD2 (5 bases each). CDR1 is DFQATT and CDR2 is SNEGSKA in the germline V gene (reference sequence). The CDR3 totals 15 residues. Trimming took off 4 bases at V and 3 bases at J, with 19 bases between the two ends. The CDR3 coding sequence is TGCAGTGCTACACCTGGACGGGGCCTTTACTACGAGCAGTACTTC. This codes for CSATPGRGLYYEQYF.

At least ten counts were recorded for this clonotype. CDR3 sequence (DNA): TGTGCCAGCAGTTTAACGGACAGGGGGCTTAGAAACACCATATATTTT. Its translation: CASSLTDRGLRNTIYF. The chain joins TRBV28 to TRBJ1-3, with 11 bases fitting TRBD1. The CDR3 consists of 16 residues. Trimming took 2 bases from V and 5 from J; bases not matched to a gene: 5. CDR1 is MDHEN and CDR2 is SYDVKM in the germline V gene.

This clonotype has at least ten counts. The chain has TRBV12-3 or TRBV12-4 and TRBJ2-3; D gene unclear. V lost 7 bases and J 0 bases, leaving 17 bases between the germline ends. The CDR3 spans 16 residues. CDR3 sequence reads: CASTPERRYSTDTQYF. The CDR3 coding sequence is TGTGCCAGCACCCCCGAGCGAAGATACAGCACAGATACGCAGTATTTT.

In this sample, this clonotype turned up a few times. The chain uses TRBV24-1 and TRBJ2-3, with unresolved D. There are 9 residues in the CDR3. V was pared by 12 bases and J by 9 bases, with 9 bases between. Germline CDR1 and CDR2: KGHDR and SFDVKD. The CDR3 DNA follows: TGTGCCGTCGGATCGACGCAGTATTTT. Amino acid sequence: CAVGSTQYF.

In this sample, this clonotype turned up a few times. The V call is TRBV12-3 or TRBV12-4, the J call TRBJ2-2; 11 nucleotides line up with TRBD2. CDR3 length: 16 residues. The junction had 8 bases not matched to a gene; V was cut back by 6 bases and J by 5 bases. The CDR3 coding sequence is TGTGCCAGCAGGCCTGGGACTAGCGGTCCTACCGGGGAGCTGTTTTTT. Its translation: CASRPGTSGPTGELFF.

For the CDR3, the DNA is TGCAGCGTTGCTGGACTAGCGGGACTAGAGCAGTTCTTC. Protein sequence: CSVAGLAGLEQFF. The chain recombines TRBV29-1 with TRBJ2-1; 12 bases match TRBD2. CDR1 is SQVTM and CDR2 is ANQGSEA in the germline V gene. V gave up 4 bases and J gave up 10 bases; unmatched junction bases: 5. The CDR3 length is 13 residues.

The rearrangement links TRBV4-1 to TRBJ2-3; 8 bases line up with TRBD2. CDR1 is MGHRA, CDR2 YSYEKL, per germline. The V segment lost 0 bases and the J segment 1 base; nucleotides outside the gene matches: 3. This CDR3 contains 16 residues. CDR3 in amino acids: CASSQEAGVGTDTQYF. The CDR3 DNA sequence: TGCGCCAGCAGCCAAGAAGCGGGAGTGGGCACAGATACGCAGTATTTT.

The rearrangement uses TRBV14 and TRBJ2-3; TRBD1 matches 8 bases. The J segment lost 3 bases and the V segment lost 5 bases, leaving 16 bases of the junction unmatched. The CDR3 runs 18 residues. CDR1 and CDR2 (germline): SGHDN, FVKESK. The CDR3 sequence: CASSSGTGKGFWTDTQYF. The CDR3 DNA sequence: TGTGCCAGCAGCTCAGGGACAGGCAAAGGATTTTGGACAGATACGCAGTATTTT.

This clonotype was detected a few times. V and J are TRBV5-5 and TRBJ1-2; D is unclear. CDR1 SGHKS and CDR2 YYEKEE come from the germline V gene (reference sequence). CDR3 length equals 17 residues. Trimming took off 0 bases at V and 0 bases at J, with 15 bases between the two ends. CDR3 amino acids: CASSLAKVGRSNYGYTF. The CDR3 bases are TGTGCCAGCAGCTTGGCCAAGGTTGGCCGGTCTAACTATGGCTACACCTTC.